These 8 T cell receptor beta chains came from one sample sequenced in a study of blood T cell repertoires in COVID-19. Here immunoSEQ multiplex PCR was the method, and the copy in TCRdb shows in-frame clones only, minus some. In the table there are around 320,000 clones, about 90% of which are singletons. Sequencing was carried out using PBMCs or T cells enriched from blood (not recorded which). The receptors derive from a young woman with acute COVID-19.

The V gene is TRBV19, the J gene TRBJ1-2; 7 bases align to TRBD1. The germline V gene encodes CDR1 LNHDA and CDR2 SQIVND (reference sequence). This CDR3 comprises 15 residues. The V and J ends lost 6 bases and 4 bases, in that order; junction bases with no gene match: 11. CDR3 DNA: TGTGCCAGTAGCAACACTGACAGGGACCCCTATGGCTACACCTTC. This codes for CASSNTDRDPYGYTF. Using reference TRBV19 and TRBJ1-2 for the parts outside the CDR3, the full variable domain is DGGITQSPKYLFRKEGQNVTLSCEQNLNHDAMYWYRQDPGQGLRLIYYSQIVNDFQKGDIAEGYSVSREKKESFPLTVTSAQKNPTAFYLCASSNTDRDPYGYTFGSGTRLTVV.

This clone was picked up one time. This chain joins TRBV5-1 and TRBJ2-7; D is unclear. V was pared by 5 bases and J by 1 base, with 4 bases between. CDR3 length: 11 amino acids. The germline CDR1 and CDR2 sequences are SGHRS and YFSETQ. CDR3 amino acids: CASRQSYEQYF. The CDR3 nucleotides are TGCGCCAGCAGACAATCCTACGAGCAGTACTTC.

The chain has TRBV7-3 and TRBJ2-1; 9 bases agree with TRBD1. The CDR3 is 16 amino acids. After removal of 5 bases from V and 3 bases from J, the junction contained 8 bases not matched to a gene. Germline V CDR1 and CDR2: SGHTA, FQGTGA. As DNA, the CDR3 is TGTGCCAGCAGCCCTAACCGGGACAGGGTCTACAATGAGCAGTTCTTC. Protein product: CASSPNRDRVYNEQFF.

The chain joins TRBV20-1 to TRBJ2-3; no clear D gene. The germline V gene has CDR1 DFQATT and CDR2 SNEGSKA (reference sequence). CDR3 length equals 11 residues. The CDR3: CGPRNTDTQYF. CDR3 nucleotides: TGCGGGCCAAGGAACACAGATACGCAGTATTTT.

The chain recombines TRBV15 with TRBJ2-6; 8 bases are shared with TRBD2. With 5 bases clipped from V and 1 base from J, the junction kept 10 bases outside the gene matches. The germline V gene encodes CDR1 LNHNV and CDR2 YYDKDF (reference sequence). CDR3 length: 18 residues. CDR3 bases: TGTGCCACCAGCGGCATAGCGGGATTGGCGTCTGGGGCCAACGTCCTGACTTTC. Amino acids: CATSGIAGLASGANVLTF.

The rearrangement uses TRBV6-5 and TRBJ2-1; 7 nucleotides line up with TRBD2. This CDR3 has 13 amino acids. CDR1 MNHEY and CDR2 SVGAGI come from the germline V gene. J was trimmed by 1 base and V by 11 bases; bases with no gene match: 5. The CDR3 region is CAPKGLSYNEQFF. DNA for the CDR3: TGTGCCCCAAAGGGACTATCCTACAATGAGCAGTTCTTC.

This chain links TRBV7-3 with TRBJ2-1; 7 bases agree with TRBD2. V was pared by 5 bases and J by 2 bases, with 9 bases of the junction left unmatched. The CDR3 covers 16 residues. Germline lookup yields CDR1 SGHTA and CDR2 FQGTGA. The CDR3 DNA is TGTGCCAGCAGCCCCGCCTTAGGACTAGCCTACAATGAGCAGTTCTTC. It yields the protein CASSPALGLAYNEQFF.

The rearrangement links TRBV2 to TRBJ1-5, with D maybe TRBD1 (6 bases). Per the germline V gene, CDR1 is SNHLY and CDR2 is FYNNEI. Between the trimmed V and J ends, which lost 7 bases and 6 bases, there was a span of 16 bases. This CDR3 is 14 amino acids long. In nucleotides, the CDR3 is TGTGCCAGCACCTCCGAGTTAGGGGGTCAGCCCCAGCATTTT. Amino acids: CASTSELGGQPQHF. The full variable domain, with the rest looked up from reference TRBV2 and TRBJ1-5, is EPEVTQTPSHQVTQMGQEVILRCVPISNHLYFYWYRQILGQKVEFLVSFYNNEISEKSEIFDDQFSVERPDGSNFTLKIRSTKLEDSAMYFCASTSELGGQPQHFGDGTRLSIL.